The 8 T cell receptor beta chains given below trace back to one sample, sequenced in a study of radiotherapy plus CTLA-4 blockade in lung cancer. Method: immunoSEQ multiplex PCR; TCRdb's copy keeps in-frame clones and lacks some. The sample carries about 47,000 clones, less than 85% recorded once. The input for sequencing was peripheral blood, taken from a patient treated with radiotherapy plus ipilimumab. The receptors shown here come from a human donor with non-small cell lung cancer who had stable disease on radiotherapy plus ipilimumab.

This clone was seen many times. The chain joins TRBV7-9 to TRBJ2-2, with 13 bases identical to TRBD2. CDR1 and CDR2 (germline): SEHNR, FQNEAQ (reference sequence). The V and J ends lost 5 bases and 4 bases, in that order; junction bases with no gene match: 10. This CDR3 has 18 amino acids. The CDR3 spells CASSPTSGGAAGTGELFF. The CDR3 DNA follows: TGTGCCAGCAGCCCCACTAGCGGGGGGGCCGCGGGCACCGGGGAGCTGTTTTTT.

This clone was seen only once. The chain has TRBV18 and TRBJ2-2; D remains unclear. The CDR3 spans 15 residues. V was clipped by 0 bases and J by 4 bases, with 9 bases between them. Germline assignment: CDR1 KGHSH and CDR2 LQKENI. The CDR3 loop reads CASSPPQLLTGELFF. The CDR3 DNA reads TGTGCCAGCTCACCACCTCAGTTACTCACCGGGGAGCTGTTTTTT.

The gene calls are TRBV15 and TRBJ2-2; D unresolved. This CDR3 region has 13 residues. Germline CDR1 reads LNHNV; CDR2 reads YYDKDF (reference sequence). V was trimmed by 5 bases and J by 0 bases, leaving 4 bases between them. In DNA, the CDR3 is TGTGCCACCAGCGGGCCGAACACCGGGGAGCTGTTTTTT. Translated, it gives CATSGPNTGELFF.

The rearrangement joins TRBV6-5 to TRBJ1-6; 7 bases line up with TRBD1. The CDR3 has 14 amino acids. V was clipped by 6 bases and J by 7 bases; unmatched bases: 6. Germline V gene sequence: CDR1 MNHEY, CDR2 SVGAGI. In nucleotides, the CDR3 is TGTGCCAGCAGCTTAGGGACAGCGAATTCACCCCTCCACTTT. Translation gives CASSLGTANSPLHF.

This clone was seen only a few times. The genes are TRBV6-6 and TRBJ2-7; TRBD1 matches at 9 bases. Unmatched junction bases numbered 5, after V lost 2 bases and J lost 3 bases. Germline CDR1 and CDR2: MNHNY and SVGAGI (reference sequence). This CDR3 is built from 15 residues. The CDR3 protein is CASSYDRGSVYEQYV. Written as DNA, the CDR3 is TGTGCCAGCAGTTACGACAGGGGGTCCGTCTACGAGCAGTACGTC.

This clone was seen more than once but under ten times. The chain carries TRBV28 and TRBJ1-2; D may be TRBD1 (6 bases). CDR3 length: 12 residues. The V gene lost 4 bases and the J gene lost 7 bases, with 10 bases spanning the gap. From germline, CDR1 is MDHEN and CDR2 SYDVKM. The CDR3: CASSSHRAGYTF. DNA of the CDR3: TGTGCCAGCAGTTCTCACAGGGCTGGCTACACCTTC.

The chain couples TRBV7-8 to TRBJ1-2; D may be TRBD1 (6 bases). Trimming cost V 4 bases and J 2 bases, with 14 bases left between them. The CDR3 sequence is 15 residues long. Per the germline V gene, CDR1 is SGHVS and CDR2 is FQNEAQ. CDR3 nucleotides: TGTGCCAGCAGCTCCCCTGGGACAACCAACTATGGCTACACCTTC. Protein: CASSSPGTTNYGYTF.

The J gene is TRBJ1-2, the V gene TRBV7-9; 7 nucleotides agree with TRBD1. Germline assignment: CDR1 SEHNR and CDR2 FQNEAQ (reference sequence). V was pared by 7 bases and J by 6 bases, with 14 bases of the junction left unmatched. This CDR3 is built from 15 residues. The CDR3: CASTLVGAGGNGYTF. CDR3 coding DNA: TGTGCCAGCACTCTTGTGGGGGCAGGGGGAAATGGCTACACCTTC.